This entry is about one T cell receptor (beta chain). This sample was taken from a study of blood T cell repertoires in COVID-19. Study as a whole: COVID-19 samples, acute and convalescent, were from the United States, Italy and Spain. Sources were T cells, B-cell-depleted T cells, or PBMCs; the material itself was cDNA or gDNA.

Original handling: Amplification from reference gene primers served as the basis for estimated nucleated cell counts. The data were produced by immunoSEQ multiplex PCR, yet TCRdb's version contains in-frame clones alone and is incomplete. That table is the source of V, J and clone size, and D and trimming were worked out from the DNA. The table records 60,000 to 90,000 clones, approximately 86% of them present only once. The CDR3 consists of 15 residues. Trimming removed 3 bases from V and 7 bases from J; junction bases left unmatched: 7. The germline V gene encodes CDR1 SGHVS and CDR2 FQNEAQ. Input material: peripheral blood. This TCR derives from a human donor in a cohort sampled during active COVID-19. The chain uses TRBV7-8 and TRBJ1-2, with TRBD1 matching 11 bases. Here the CDR3 DNA reads TGTGCCAGCAGCTTGGGGGGGACAGGGGGAGTTGGCTACACCTTC. Amino acids: CASSLGGTGGVGYTF.